This paragraph covers one TCR beta chain sequence. The antigen remains undetermined. This record belongs to a study of vaccination effects on CD4 cells after COVID-19. Study at large: Post-vaccine specimens were collected at a median of 72 days following the second dose.

Pools of viral peptides were used by the ViraFEST assay to expand antigen-specific CD4+ T cells ahead of sequencing. Researchers isolated CD4+ T cells once about 11 days of culture had elapsed. The cohort was immunized with two doses of either the BNT162b2 or mRNA-1273 vaccine. Every well got 2 million to 2.5 million PBMC, which were grown with 8.5 to 10 IU/ml IL-2 and roughly 9.3 ug/ml peptides. CDR3 length equals 14 residues. The ends were cut back, 6 bases at V and 7 bases at J, with 16 bases in the middle. Germline V gene data show CDR1 as MNHEY and CDR2 as SVGAGI. The data were produced by immunoSEQ multiplex PCR, yet TCRdb's version contains in-frame clones alone and is incomplete. The repertoire holds some 61,000 clones, with 76% as singletons.

The sequence was obtained from a human donor who received a COVID-19 vaccine. This sequence joins TRBV6-5 and TRBJ1-5, with D hard to call. Sequenced here: CD4+ T cells from PBMCs cultured with HCoV-OC43 spike peptides, sampled after COVID-19 vaccination. Subset defined: HCoV-OC43 spike overlapping peptide pool stimulation. The CDR3 sequence: CASSAPGDGQPQHF. The CDR3 nucleotides are TGTGCCAGCAGCGCCCCGGGAGACGGACAGCCCCAGCATTTT.